The 4 T cell receptor beta chains in this list originate from one sample, sequenced in a study of CD8 T cell repertoires and HIV-1 epitope variants. Generated by immunoSEQ multiplex PCR, the TCRdb table keeps only in-frame clones and is missing some. This sample has 5,100 or so clones, with less than 70% found just once. These receptors' targets are unknown. Input material: cultured CD8+ T cells derived from PBMCs. The receptor set was obtained from a male donor with HIV.

This clone was detected only a few times. The rearrangement uses TRBV28 and TRBJ1-5; no definite D call. The CDR3 is 17 amino acids. Trimming removed 7 bases at V and 0 bases at J, with 19 bases between. CDR1 and CDR2 from the germline V gene are MDHEN and SYDVKM. The CDR3 bases are TGTGCCAGCAATTCGGACGCCTGGCCCTATAGCAATCAGCCCCAGCATTTT. It encodes CASNSDAWPYSNQPQHF.

V usage is TRBV9 and J usage is TRBJ2-7; TRBD1 matches 9 bases. The CDR3 contains 13 residues. CDR1 SGDLS and CDR2 YYNGEE come from the germline V gene. Trimming removed 3 bases from V and 6 bases from J; junction bases left unmatched: 4. In DNA form, the CDR3 reads TGTGCCAGCAGCGGGACAGGGGCCGGCGAGCAGTACTTC. Protein product: CASSGTGAGEQYF.

The chain carries TRBV28 and TRBJ2-5; 7 nucleotides agree with TRBD1. Germline assignment: CDR1 MDHEN and CDR2 SYDVKM. The CDR3 consists of 15 residues. V trimming: 6 bases; J trimming: 1 base; junction bases outside the gene matches: 8. The CDR3 is CASRPTGKRQETQYF. CDR3 nucleotide sequence: TGTGCCAGCAGACCGACAGGGAAGCGCCAAGAGACCCAGTACTTC.

The rearrangement joins TRBV15 to TRBJ2-1, with D perhaps TRBD1 or TRBD2 (5 bases each). CDR1 is LNHNV, CDR2 YYDKDF, per germline (reference sequence). The CDR3 contains 18 residues. V lost 0 bases, J lost 4 bases, and 19 bases lay in between. The CDR3 DNA reads TGTGCCACCAGCAGAGACTTCCAAACAGGCTCGGGGTACAATGAGCAGTTCTTC. Translated, it gives CATSRDFQTGSGYNEQFF.